A single sample is the source of the 18 T cell receptor beta chains below, sequenced in a study of neurological immune-mediated disorders. TCRdb called the 5' RACE reads again in MiXCR, with one record for every CDR3 protein. The sample carries 9,500 to 13,000 distinct CDR3 sequences, about 21% recorded once. Specimen: CD8+ T cells from blood. The receptors here all came from a woman aged 60 to 75 with HTLV-1-associated myelopathy (HAM/TSP).

This clonotype has ten or more counts. V and J are TRBV10-3 and TRBJ1-2; D may be TRBD1 (6 bases). The CDR3 is 15 amino acids. Between the trimmed V and J ends, which lost 0 bases and 3 bases, there was a span of 11 bases. Germline lookup yields CDR1 ENHRY and CDR2 SYGVKD. CDR3 in amino acids: CAISESLQGYYGYTF. CDR3 in DNA: TGTGCCATCAGTGAGTCGCTCCAGGGGTACTATGGCTACACCTTC.

This chain uses TRBV5-5 with TRBJ2-7; a weak D match, TRBD2 (6 bases). V shed 1 base and J shed 6 bases, with 11 bases lying between them. Germline CDR1 and CDR2: SGHKS and YYEKEE (reference sequence). The CDR3 is made up of 13 amino acids. The CDR3 DNA reads TGTGCCAGCAGCTTGTGGGCGGGGTTCGAGCAGTACTTC. This gives the protein CASSLWAGFEQYF.

This clonotype was found many times. The rearrangement links TRBV20-1 to TRBJ2-5, with TRBD2 as a possible D gene (6 bases). V lost 0 bases to trimming and J lost 1 base, with 15 bases between them. Germline CDR1 reads DFQATT; CDR2 reads SNEGSKA (reference sequence). The CDR3 totals 16 residues. DNA for the CDR3: TGCAGTGCTAGAGATCAAAGAGCGGGCCTCCAAGAGACCCAGTACTTC. Its translation: CSARDQRAGLQETQYF.

This clonotype has ten or more counts. The chain couples TRBV4-1 to TRBJ1-2, with TRBD1 matching 8 bases. CDR1 and CDR2 (germline): MGHRA, YSYEKL. Trimming removed 4 bases from V and 4 bases from J; junction bases left unmatched: 5. There are 14 residues in the CDR3. The CDR3 spells CASSPGQGIYGYTF. CDR3 sequence (DNA): TGCGCCAGCAGCCCTGGACAGGGAATCTATGGCTACACCTTC.

This chain uses TRBV4-2 with TRBJ2-1; no clear D. The germline gives CDR1 LGHNA, CDR2 YNFKEQ. CDR3 length equals 16 residues. Trimming pared 0 bases from V and 3 bases from J, leaving 12 bases between. The CDR3 region is CASSQDWSSNYNEQFF. CDR3 coding DNA: TGTGCCAGCAGCCAAGATTGGAGTTCTAACTACAATGAGCAGTTCTTC.

A few counts support this clonotype. This chain uses TRBV6-1 with TRBJ2-1; D could derive from TRBD1 or TRBD2 (5 bases each). CDR1 is MNHNS, CDR2 SASEGT, per germline. Trimming stripped 4 bases from V and 0 bases from J, with 13 bases between. The CDR3 is 16 residues long. CDR3 in DNA: TGTGCCAGCAGTGCCCCCGGGACGGGCTCCTACAATGAGCAGTTCTTC. Translating gives CASSAPGTGSYNEQFF.

This clonotype was picked up a small number of times. CDR3 loop: CSAREGSTDTQYF. The CDR3 nucleotides read TGCAGTGCTAGGGAAGGGTCAACAGATACGCAGTATTTT. The V gene is TRBV20-1, the J gene TRBJ2-3; no firm D call. CDR3 length equals 13 residues. The V gene's germline CDR1 is DFQATT and CDR2 SNEGSKA (reference sequence). V shed 3 bases and J shed 3 bases, with 10 bases lying between them.

This clonotype was seen at least ten times. The chain has TRBV5-1 and TRBJ1-2; D gene ambiguous. The V gene's germline CDR1 is SGHRS and CDR2 YFSETQ. CDR3 length: 14 amino acids. The V and J ends lost 4 bases and 0 bases respectively, with 10 bases between them. The CDR3 loop reads CASSLRGTNYGYTF. DNA of the CDR3: TGCGCCAGCAGCCTGCGGGGAACTAACTATGGCTACACCTTC.

This clonotype has a count of ten or more. The J gene is TRBJ2-7, the V gene TRBV4-1, with a weak D call TRBD2 (7 bases). V dropped 6 bases and J dropped 7 bases, with 19 bases sitting between them. The length of the CDR3 is 14 residues. Germline CDR1 reads MGHRA; CDR2 reads YSYEKL. As DNA, the CDR3 is TGCGCCAGCAGTCTCCCCGGGGGGCTAGGGGAGCAGTACTTC. As protein: CASSLPGGLGEQYF.

This clonotype was detected ten times or more. The rearrangement joins TRBV15 to TRBJ2-4, with 9 bases aligning to TRBD1. CDR1 is LNHNV, CDR2 YYDKDF, per germline (reference sequence). CDR3 length: 15 amino acids. Trimming took 0 bases from V and 7 from J; bases not matched to a gene: 4. The CDR3 DNA follows: TGTGCCACCAGCAGAGATCTTGGACAGGGGAACATTCAGTACTTC. Translating gives CATSRDLGQGNIQYF.

There are many counts of this clonotype. V and J are TRBV7-2 and TRBJ2-3; 13 bases align to TRBD2. J gave up 5 bases and V 5 bases, and 7 bases lay outside the gene matches. The germline V gene has CDR1 SGHTA and CDR2 FQGNSA. The CDR3 sequence is 16 residues long. In DNA, the CDR3 is TGTGCCAGCAGCCCAACTAGCGGGGGGGGCCGAGATACGCAGTATTTT. The encoded protein is CASSPTSGGGRDTQYF.

The table lists this clonotype with many counts. The chain employs TRBV20-1 and TRBJ2-1; D unclear. Trimming shortened V by 0 bases and J by 10 bases, and 10 bases separated the two germline ends. The germline gives CDR1 DFQATT, CDR2 SNEGSKA (reference sequence). The CDR3 is made up of 12 amino acids. The CDR3, as DNA: TGCAGTGCTAGAGAAGGGCCCTTCGAGCAGTTCTTC. Its protein product is CSAREGPFEQFF.

There are many counts of this clonotype. This rearrangement joins TRBV5-1 to TRBJ2-3, with D uncertain. This CDR3 is built from 14 residues. Per germline, CDR1 SGHRS and CDR2 YFSETQ. V was clipped by 3 bases and J by 3 bases, with 11 bases between them. The CDR3 reads CASSSEGRTDTQYF. The CDR3 nucleotides are TGCGCCAGCAGCTCGGAAGGACGGACAGATACGCAGTATTTT.

This clonotype has ten or more counts. The chain couples TRBV20-1 to TRBJ1-2, with 7 bases identical to TRBD1. The germline CDR1 and CDR2 sequences are DFQATT and SNEGSKA (reference sequence). The ends lost 1 base at V and 7 bases at J; junction bases unmatched: 6. This CDR3 contains 13 residues. The DNA of the CDR3 is TGCAGTGCTAGAGGCGCCAGGGGGATTGGCTACACCTTC. This encodes CSARGARGIGYTF.

The chain is built from TRBV2 and TRBJ1-6; D perhaps matches TRBD1 (6 bases). The length of the CDR3 is 14 residues. Germline CDR1 SNHLY, CDR2 FYNNEI. The ends were cut back, 0 bases at V and 14 bases at J, with 14 bases in the middle. CDR3 region: CASSEAGRGASLHF. DNA of the CDR3: TGTGCCAGCAGTGAAGCCGGCAGGGGCGCATCCCTCCACTTT.

This clonotype was recorded at least ten times. The chain has TRBV6-6 and TRBJ1-1; D is unresolved. In germline, CDR1 is MNHNY, CDR2 SVGAGI (reference sequence). The V and J ends lost 8 bases and 5 bases respectively, with 9 bases between them. The length of the CDR3 is 11 residues. The CDR3 DNA sequence: TGTGCCAGCGAAAGGCGGACTGAAGCTTTCTTT. Encoded protein: CASERRTEAFF.

In its sample, this clonotype was seen many times. The gene calls are TRBV5-6 and TRBJ1-1; TRBD1 might be the D (5 bases). This CDR3 spans 15 amino acids. CDR1 and CDR2 from the germline V gene are SGHDT and YYEEEE. Deletions cut 6 bases from V and 2 bases from J, with 17 bases between. The CDR3: CASTQLGTDNTEAFF. The CDR3 bases are TGTGCCAGCACCCAGCTCGGGACTGACAACACTGAAGCTTTCTTT.

This clonotype was recorded many times. The J gene is TRBJ1-1, the V gene TRBV20-1; TRBD1 is a possible D gene (6 bases). The CDR3 is made up of 16 amino acids. Trimming cost V 1 base and J 4 bases, with 19 bases left between them. Germline lookup yields CDR1 DFQATT and CDR2 SNEGSKA (reference sequence). The CDR3 here is CSARADRFRRGTEAFF. The CDR3 coding sequence is TGCAGTGCTAGAGCCGACAGGTTTAGGAGAGGCACTGAAGCTTTCTTT.